These T cell receptor beta chains were read from a single sample in a study of shared clonotypes between healthy human individuals. The assay was immunoSEQ multiplex PCR, and TCRdb's table has in-frame clones only and misses some. The sample yields more than 2 million clones, roughly 95% seen once. The source material was naive CD8+ T cells sorted from blood. Receptor source: a man younger than 35 in good health. Each CDR3 is given with its conserved first and last residue. Fields, in order: J gene, V gene, clone size, D gene, CDR3 protein, CDR3 DNA. D genes are given only for firm matches. Clone size is stated in some rows and not others, as once, few, many or a class when expanded.

>TRBJ1-2|TRBV4-1|-|TRBD1
CASSPTGIKNYGYTF
TGCGCCAGCAGCCCGACAGGGATCAAAAACTATGGCTACACCTTC
>TRBJ1-2|TRBV13|-|TRBD1
CASSLGGTGAGYGYTF
TGTGCCAGCAGCTTAGGAGGTACAGGGGCCGGCTATGGCTACACCTTC
>TRBJ2-7|TRBV4-1|-|TRBD2
CASSQGGGSYEQYF
TGCGCCAGCAGCCAGGGCGGGGGCTCCTACGAGCAGTACTTC
>TRBJ2-7|TRBV7-9|-|TRBD1
CASSLRDRELEQYF
TGTGCCAGCAGCTTAAGGGACAGGGAACTCGAGCAGTACTTC
>TRBJ2-2|TRBV19|-|TRBD2
CASSIGGGTTGELFF
TGTGCCAGTAGTATTGGCGGGGGGACTACCGGGGAGCTGTTTTTT
>TRBJ2-5|TRBV27|-|-
CASGSGVETQYF
TGTGCCAGCGGATCGGGAGTGGAGACCCAGTACTTC
>TRBJ1-1|TRBV11-2|-|TRBD1
CASSDPGQGHTEAFF
TGTGCCAGCAGCGATCCGGGACAGGGCCACACTGAAGCTTTCTTT
>TRBJ2-3|TRBV2|few|-
CASSTDTQYF
TGTGCCAGCAGTACAGATACGCAGTATTTT
>TRBJ2-7|TRBV7-2|-|TRBD2
CASSLETSGRSSTYEQYF
TGTGCCAGCAGCTTAGAAACTAGCGGGAGGTCCTCTACCTACGAGCAGTACTTC
>TRBJ2-3|TRBV27|-|TRBD2
CASSLGIAGVADTQYF
TGTGCCAGCAGTTTAGGGATAGCGGGAGTAGCAGATACGCAGTATTTT
>TRBJ2-5|TRBV2|-|-
CASSAGEWETQYF
TGTGCCAGCAGCGCAGGGGAGTGGGAGACCCAGTACTTC
>TRBJ2-3|TRBV15|-|-
CATSSEKTSFTDTQYF
TGTGCCACCAGCAGTGAGAAGACGAGTTTCACAGATACGCAGTATTTT
>TRBJ1-2|TRBV7-8|few|-
CASRVSGAKDTGYTF
TGTGCCAGCAGAGTTTCGGGGGCGAAGGATACTGGCTACACCTTC
>TRBJ2-2|TRBV7-6|-|-
CATIRAGQTTGELFF
TGTGCCACCATAAGAGCCGGGCAGACAACCGGGGAGCTGTTTTTT